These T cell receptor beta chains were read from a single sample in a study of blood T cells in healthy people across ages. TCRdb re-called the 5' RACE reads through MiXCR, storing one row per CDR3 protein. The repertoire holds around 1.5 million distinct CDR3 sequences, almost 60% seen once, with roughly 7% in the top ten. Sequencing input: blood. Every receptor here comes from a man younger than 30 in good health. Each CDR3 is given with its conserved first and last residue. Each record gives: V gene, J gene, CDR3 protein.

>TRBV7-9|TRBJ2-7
CASSPRSGGEQYF
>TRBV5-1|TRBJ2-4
CASSPTSGSDIQYF
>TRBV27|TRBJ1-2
CASSPYGTAYGYTF
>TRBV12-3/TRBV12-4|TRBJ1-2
CASSLRGGVRRLYTF
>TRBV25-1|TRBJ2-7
CASQGQGKTRYF
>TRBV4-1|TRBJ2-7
CASSQGSRGGLAEFYEQYF
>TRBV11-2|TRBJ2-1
CASSPENNEQFF
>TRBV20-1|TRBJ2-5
CSARIWVGQETQYF
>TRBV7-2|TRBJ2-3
CASSLAEGSGGTDTQYF
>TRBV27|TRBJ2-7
CAGSLKGAGGYEQYF
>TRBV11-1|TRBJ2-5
CATRSWWGEQYF
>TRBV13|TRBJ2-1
CASSPPLSGNEQFF
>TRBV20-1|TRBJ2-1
CSAENRGREQFF
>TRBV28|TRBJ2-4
CASSLSNRVGNIQYF
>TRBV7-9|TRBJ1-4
CASSWEEKLFF
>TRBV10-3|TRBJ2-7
CAIRPGLAGDEQYF
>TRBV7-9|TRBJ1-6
CASSGGDTLIGSPLHF
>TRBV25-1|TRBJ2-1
CASSELSGFGYNEQFF
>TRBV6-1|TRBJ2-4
CASSDRGVLNIQYF
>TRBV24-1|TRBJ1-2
CATSRTGPYGYTF
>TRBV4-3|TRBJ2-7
CASSQRTGGEQYF